This entry lists 19 T cell receptor beta chains sequenced from one sample in a study of T cell repertoires in cytomegalovirus infection. Via MiXCR, TCRdb re-called the reads, giving one row per CDR3 protein. The sample holds around 300,000 distinct CDR3 sequences, around a quarter seen once. Their target antigens are unknown. The sample here was cultured PBMCs, taken from culture after CMV antigen stimulation. These receptors originate from a human donor in good health (CMV status not recorded). Some clones in this sample may be carry-over from other donors' samples.

The V gene is TRBV27, the J gene TRBJ2-7; 7 positions match TRBD1. CDR1 and CDR2 from the germline V gene are MNHEY and SMNVEV (reference sequence). The CDR3 totals 15 residues. Losses at the gene ends were 10 bases for V and 7 bases for J; bases not matched to a gene: 19. CDR3 nucleotides: TGTGCCACCTCTCTCCGAGGGGGCGGAAGTGATGAGCAGTACTTC. Amino acids: CATSLRGGGSDEQYF.

The chain is built from TRBV5-1 and TRBJ2-7; D not certain. CDR3 length: 14 residues. V was trimmed by 0 bases and J by 4 bases, leaving 11 bases between them. Per germline, CDR1 SGHRS and CDR2 YFSETQ. The CDR3, as DNA: TGCGCCAGCAGCTTGGTCCCCAGCCATTACGAGCAGTACTTC. Residues: CASSLVPSHYEQYF.

The rearrangement uses TRBV6-5 and TRBJ2-4; D unresolved. This CDR3 region has 14 residues. Germline-derived CDR1 and CDR2 are MNHEY and SVGAGI. V was pared by 6 bases and J by 3 bases, with 12 bases between. The CDR3 DNA reads as TGTGCCAGCAGCAGTGTGGTGTACAAAAACATTCAGTACTTC. The encoded protein is CASSSVVYKNIQYF.

The chain uses TRBV10-3 and TRBJ1-2, with unresolved D. The germline V gene has CDR1 ENHRY and CDR2 SYGVKD. This CDR3 spans 14 amino acids. Trimming shortened V by 0 bases and J by 2 bases, and 7 bases separated the two germline ends. The CDR3 sequence is CAISESWENYGYTF. Here the CDR3 DNA reads TGTGCCATCAGTGAGTCGTGGGAAAACTATGGCTACACCTTC.

The chain is built from TRBV6-2 or TRBV6-3 and TRBJ2-2, with D perhaps given as TRBD1 or TRBD2 (6 bases each). The germline V gene encodes CDR1 MNHEY and CDR2 SVGEGT. Trimming left V 8 bases short and J 0 bases short, with 13 bases between. The CDR3 loop spans 15 amino acids. CDR3 in amino acids: CASLMGGPNTGELFF. The DNA of the CDR3 is TGTGCCAGCTTAATGGGGGGCCCGAACACCGGGGAGCTGTTTTTT.

This clonotype occurred a few times. The chain joins TRBV29-1 to TRBJ2-7, with 10 bases matching TRBD2. The CDR3 is 13 amino acids. Germline loops: CDR1 SQVTM, CDR2 ANQGSEA. V shed 4 bases and J 2 bases; nucleotides not matched to a gene: 2. CDR3 amino acids: CSVGAGGPYEQYF. In DNA, the CDR3 is TGCAGCGTTGGAGCGGGAGGGCCCTACGAGCAGTACTTC.

CDR3 protein: CASSYSWVGGLYEQYF. As DNA, the CDR3 is TGTGCCAGCAGTTACTCGTGGGTCGGGGGTCTGTACGAGCAGTACTTC. The chain has TRBV6-8 and TRBJ2-7; a weak D match, TRBD2 (6 bases). Germline CDR1 reads MNHGY; CDR2 reads SAAAGT. V shed 0 bases and J shed 4 bases, with 16 bases lying between them. The CDR3 length is 16 residues.

In this sample, this clonotype turned up a few times. The chain has TRBV25-1 and TRBJ2-3; 10 positions match TRBD1. CDR1 is MGHDK and CDR2 is SYGVNS in the germline V gene. Trimming removed 1 base from V and 4 bases from J; junction bases left unmatched: 5. The CDR3 consists of 16 residues. As DNA, the CDR3 is TGTGCCAGCAGTGAATGGACAGGGGGGCACGCAGATACGCAGTATTTT. Translating gives CASSEWTGGHADTQYF.

This clonotype was seen more than once but under ten times. V is TRBV7-2 and J is TRBJ2-1; possibly TRBD1 or TRBD2 for D (5 bases each). With 6 bases removed from V and 6 bases from J, the gap between germline ends came to 12 bases. This CDR3 comprises 13 residues. CDR1 SGHTA and CDR2 FQGNSA come from the germline V gene. The CDR3 sequence: CASRLVGGNEQFF. The CDR3 DNA sequence: TGTGCCAGCAGGTTGGTTGGGGGCAATGAGCAGTTCTTC.

This sequence joins TRBV6-2 or TRBV6-3 and TRBJ2-1; D is perhaps TRBD1 (7 bases). This CDR3 spans 15 amino acids. V lost 8 bases and J lost 1, with 15 bases in between. The germline V gene has CDR1 MNHEY and CDR2 SVGEGT. This chain's CDR3 is CASQRPGGSYNEQFF. CDR3 nucleotides: TGTGCCAGCCAACGGCCAGGGGGGTCCTACAATGAGCAGTTCTTC.

The rearrangement links TRBV19 to TRBJ1-1; unclear D gene. CDR3 length: 14 amino acids. The V and J ends lost 3 bases and 2 bases respectively, with 10 bases between them. Germline-derived CDR1 and CDR2 are LNHDA and SQIVND (reference sequence). CDR3 residues: CASSILPANTEAFF. The CDR3 DNA follows: TGTGCCAGTAGTATCTTGCCAGCTAACACTGAAGCTTTCTTT.

This clonotype has more than one count but fewer than ten. The gene calls are TRBV10-2 and TRBJ2-7; 11 nucleotides agree with TRBD2. The CDR3 has 17 amino acids. The germline CDR1 and CDR2 sequences are WSHSY and SAAADI. The ends lost 4 bases at V and 2 bases at J; junction bases unmatched: 10. The CDR3 region is CASSGPSTSGIPYEQYV. In DNA form, the CDR3 reads TGCGCCAGCAGTGGCCCCTCGACTAGCGGGATCCCCTACGAGCAGTACGTC.

The chain is built from TRBV6-2 or TRBV6-3 and TRBJ2-5; 9 bases fit TRBD1. V lost 6 bases and J lost 4; bases outside the gene matches: 6. This CDR3 has 14 amino acids. Looked up from germline, CDR1 is MNHEY and CDR2 is SVGEGT. The CDR3 is CASRGQGDRETQYF. Here the CDR3 DNA reads TGTGCCAGCAGGGGACAGGGTGACCGAGAGACCCAGTACTTC.

This clonotype has more than one count but fewer than ten. V gene TRBV20-1 combines with J gene TRBJ1-5; 7 bases are shared with TRBD1. CDR3 length: 17 residues. The ends lost 6 bases at V and 0 bases at J; junction bases unmatched: 14. CDR1 is DFQATT and CDR2 is SNEGSKA in the germline V gene (reference sequence). The CDR3 nucleotides are TGCAGTGCGACAGGGACGGGACAGACCTATAGCAATCAGCCCCAGCATTTT. Its protein product is CSATGTGQTYSNQPQHF.

The chain couples TRBV11-1 to TRBJ1-2, with D tentatively TRBD1 (6 bases). The germline CDR1 and CDR2 sequences are SGHAT and FQDESV (reference sequence). V lost 5 bases, J lost 10 bases, and 14 bases lay in between. This CDR3 contains 12 residues. The CDR3: CASSLQTGPYTF. Written as DNA, the CDR3 is TGTGCCAGCAGCCTGCAGACAGGCCCCTACACCTTC.

V and J are TRBV27 and TRBJ2-1; D call uncertain. This CDR3 region has 14 residues. The V gene's germline CDR1 is MNHEY and CDR2 SMNVEV (reference sequence). Trimming stripped 4 bases from V and 4 bases from J, with 11 bases between. The CDR3 sequence is CASSSSPSYNEQFF. Written as DNA, the CDR3 is TGTGCCAGCAGTTCCTCCCCTAGTTACAATGAGCAGTTCTTC.

This clonotype was observed a few times. V and J are TRBV27 and TRBJ1-6; D remains unclear. Germline lookup yields CDR1 MNHEY and CDR2 SMNVEV (reference sequence). V shed 3 bases and J shed 5 bases, with 8 bases lying between them. The CDR3 extends over 14 amino acids. The CDR3 loop is CASSLGLNNSPLHF. The CDR3 DNA reads TGTGCCAGCAGTTTGGGTCTGAATAATTCACCCCTCCACTTT.

This clonotype was seen only a few times. The CDR3 coding sequence is TGTGCCAGCAGTTTGTTGGGAAGCCAAAAACTGTTTTTT. This sequence encodes CASSLLGSQKLFF. This chain uses TRBV27 with TRBJ1-4; D is unresolved. CDR3 length equals 13 residues. Trimming took off 3 bases at V and 9 bases at J, with 11 bases between the two ends. Germline CDR1 and CDR2: MNHEY and SMNVEV (reference sequence). Variable domain in full (rest from reference TRBV27 and TRBJ1-4): EAQVTQNPRYLITVTGKKLTVTCSQNMNHEYMSWYRQDPGLGLRQIYYSMNVEVTDKGDVPEGYKVSRKEKRNFPLILESPSPNQTSLYFCASSLLGSQKLFFGSGTQLSVL.

The CDR3 reads CSARVGGTGKGYTF. CDR3 nucleotide sequence: TGCAGTGCTAGAGTAGGGGGAACAGGGAAAGGCTACACCTTC. The gene calls are TRBV20-1 and TRBJ1-2; tentative D call: TRBD1 (6 bases). Germline CDR1 DFQATT, CDR2 SNEGSKA (reference sequence). With 1 base removed from V and 8 bases from J, the gap between germline ends came to 17 bases. This CDR3 is 14 amino acids long.